The 11 T cell receptor beta chains below all came from one sample that was sequenced in a study of T-cell reconstitution after alpha-beta-depleted transplantation in children. Unique molecular identifiers tagged the TCRbeta library. Via MiXCR, TCRdb re-called the PCR reads, giving one row per CDR3 protein. The table has 440,000 or so distinct CDR3 sequences, about 45% seen once; the top ten hold approximately 30%. The source was PBMCs, collected before TCRalphabeta/CD19-depleted stem cell transplant. Source of these receptors: a girl aged 2 to 9 with aplastic anemia, due to receive a stem cell transplant.

This chain connects TRBV7-2 to TRBJ2-5; TRBD2 matches at 11 bases. From germline, CDR1 is SGHTA and CDR2 FQGNSA. After removal of 5 bases from V and 5 bases from J, the junction contained 7 bases not matched to a gene. This CDR3 contains 15 residues. This chain's CDR3 is CASSLSGGAVETQYF. The CDR3 region has the DNA TGTGCCAGCAGCCTTAGCGGGGGGGCGGTTGAGACCCAGTACTTC.

This clonotype showed up just once. The V and J genes are TRBV29-1 and TRBJ1-5, with TRBD1 matching 7 bases. The CDR3 is made up of 14 amino acids. Trimming cost V 4 bases and J 2 bases; bases outside gene matches: 5. Germline-derived CDR1 and CDR2 are SQVTM and ANQGSEA. CDR3 sequence: CSVVITGGNQPQHF. The CDR3 DNA follows: TGCAGCGTTGTCATTACAGGGGGCAATCAGCCCCAGCATTTT.

This clonotype was counted a single time. The V call is TRBV5-1, the J call TRBJ1-1; 8 bases map to TRBD1. V dropped 2 bases and J dropped 0; count of bases not matched to a gene: 3. This CDR3 is 15 amino acids long. CDR1 and CDR2 (germline): SGHRS, YFSETQ. DNA of the CDR3: TGCGCCAGCAGCTTACTGGACAGGGTGAACACTGAAGCTTTCTTT. Translating gives CASSLLDRVNTEAFF.

This clonotype was seen ten or more times. V is TRBV5-1 and J is TRBJ2-6; TRBD1 is a possible D gene (6 bases). Germline V CDR1 and CDR2: SGHRS, YFSETQ. The CDR3 is 18 amino acids. Trimming removed 2 bases at V and 0 bases at J, with 15 bases between. CDR3 protein: CASSFGDTPLSGANVLTF. The CDR3 coding sequence is TGCGCCAGCAGCTTTGGGGACACTCCTCTCTCTGGGGCCAACGTCCTGACTTTC.

The genes are TRBV15 and TRBJ2-3, with 9 bases identical to TRBD1. This CDR3 comprises 16 residues. The germline V gene encodes CDR1 LNHNV and CDR2 YYDKDF (reference sequence). V trimming: 6 bases; J trimming: 2 bases; junction bases outside the gene matches: 9. For the CDR3, the DNA is TGTGCCACCAGTGTGACCCGGGACAGGGTCACAGATACGCAGTATTTT. Protein product: CATSVTRDRVTDTQYF.

V usage is TRBV5-5 and J usage is TRBJ2-1; maybe TRBD1 (6 bases). The CDR3 length is 13 residues. The V end lost 2 bases, the J end lost 8 bases, and 11 bases lay between the germline ends. From germline, CDR1 is SGHKS and CDR2 YYEKEE (reference sequence). CDR3: CASSFAGDHEQFF. CDR3 nucleotide sequence: TGTGCCAGCAGCTTCGCAGGGGATCATGAGCAGTTCTTC.

This clonotype has a handful of counts. The V gene is TRBV27, the J gene TRBJ1-5, with D possibly TRBD1 on 5 matching bases. The V and J ends lost 4 bases and 2 bases respectively, with 18 bases between them. The V gene's germline CDR1 is MNHEY and CDR2 SMNVEV (reference sequence). This CDR3 spans 17 amino acids. The CDR3 loop reads CASSSAGGLGGNQPQHF. The DNA for the CDR3 is TGTGCCAGCAGTTCCGCGGGGGGGTTGGGCGGCAATCAGCCCCAGCATTTT.

This clonotype was counted ten times or more. The V and J genes are TRBV3-1 and TRBJ2-1; D gene ambiguous. Germline V gene lookup returns CDR1 LGHDT and CDR2 YNNKEL (reference sequence). The V gene lost 6 bases and the J gene lost 5 bases, with 8 bases spanning the gap. The CDR3 spans 12 residues. This CDR3 is CASSGLHNEQFF. The CDR3 DNA reads as TGTGCCAGCAGTGGGCTGCACAATGAGCAGTTCTTC.

This sequence joins TRBV4-1 and TRBJ2-1; TRBD2 aligns across 10 bases. CDR3 length: 16 residues. Germline V lookup: CDR1 MGHRA, CDR2 YSYEKL. The V and J ends lost 2 bases and 5 bases, in that order; junction bases with no gene match: 6. CDR3 nucleotide sequence: TGCGCCAGCAGCCAATACCGGCTAGCGGGAGACAATGAGCAGTTCTTC. This gives the protein CASSQYRLAGDNEQFF.

The chain has TRBV15 and TRBJ2-3; D possibly corresponds to TRBD2 (6 bases). The CDR3 extends over 14 amino acids. CDR1 is LNHNV, CDR2 YYDKDF, per germline (reference sequence). V was shortened by 0 bases and J by 10 bases, with 14 bases between the two germline ends. CDR3 region: CATSRDERAVSQYF. CDR3 DNA sequence: TGTGCCACCAGCAGAGATGAGCGGGCGGTCTCGCAGTATTTT.

This clonotype was seen once. This rearrangement joins TRBV7-2 to TRBJ2-5; D is perhaps TRBD1 or TRBD2 (5 bases each). V gave up 7 bases and J gave up 4 bases, with 13 bases separating them. The CDR3 is 13 amino acids. Germline loops: CDR1 SGHTA, CDR2 FQGNSA. CDR3 region: CASTQWGRETQYF. In DNA form, the CDR3 reads TGTGCCAGCACTCAATGGGGGAGAGAGACCCAGTACTTC.